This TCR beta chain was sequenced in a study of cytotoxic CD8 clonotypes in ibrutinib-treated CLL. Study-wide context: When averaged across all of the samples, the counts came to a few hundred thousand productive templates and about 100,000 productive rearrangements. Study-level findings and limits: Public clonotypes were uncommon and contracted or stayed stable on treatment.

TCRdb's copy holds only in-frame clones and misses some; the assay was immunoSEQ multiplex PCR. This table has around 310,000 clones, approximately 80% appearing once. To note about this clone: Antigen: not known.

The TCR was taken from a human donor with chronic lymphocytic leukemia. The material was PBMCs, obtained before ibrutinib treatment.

The CDR3: CASSGSLYGYTF. The CDR3 DNA is TGTGCCAGCAGCGGTTCCCTCTATGGCTACACCTTC. The chain employs TRBV5-6 and TRBJ1-2; D unclear. The CDR3 spans 12 residues. Trimming removed 4 bases from V and 4 bases from J, with 8 bases in between. Looked up from germline, CDR1 is SGHDT and CDR2 is YYEEEE.